The entry that follows covers one T cell receptor beta chain sequence. The sample comes from a study of blood T cell repertoires in COVID-19. Overall study: Acute-phase and convalescent COVID-19 samples originated in the United States, Italy and Spain.

V lost 2 bases, J lost 8 bases, and 12 bases lay in between. The germline CDR1 and CDR2 sequences are MNHEY and SVGAGI. CDR3 length: 13 amino acids. Per the study methods: Quantification of nucleated cells was approximated via reference gene primer amplification. Sequencing used immunoSEQ multiplex PCR; TCRdb keeps in-frame clones, though not all of them. Clone size and the V and J calls come from that table; the DNA yielded D and trimming. Found here are about 62,000 clones, more than 80% of them singletons; the top ten hold under 1.5%. This chain connects TRBV6-5 to TRBJ1-2, with unresolved D. Sequenced: peripheral blood. The source of this sequence is a woman aged 80 or older with acute or convalescent COVID-19. DNA of the CDR3: TGTGCCAGCAGTTACGGGAGCCTAGGCGGCTACACCTTC. Translation: CASSYGSLGGYTF.